This is a list of T cell receptor beta chains from one sample in a study of OX40 agonist ivuxolimab in advanced cancers. The table came from immunoSEQ multiplex PCR; TCRdb's copy has only in-frame clones and leaves some out. Of tens of thousands of clones in the sample, over 80% are singletons; the top ten hold about 1.8%. The input for sequencing was CD4+ or CD8+ T cells sorted from blood, taken in a trial of the OX40 agonist ivuxolimab. These receptors all come from an adult with an advanced solid tumor such as melanoma, head and neck, liver or kidney cancer. The CDR3 runs from the conserved cysteine through the conserved F or W.

CDR3	length	V
CSVVSDHFTDTQYF	14	TRBV29-1
CASSPLSGETYGYTF	15	TRBV18
CASSELERNTEAFF	14	TRBV6-1
CASSSPGQGLNSPLHF	16	TRBV28
CASSEDGRGYGYTF	14	TRBV6-4
CATSPQKYNEQFF	13	TRBV15
CASSLEGSGEQYF	13	TRBV5-1
CASSFESSGANVLTF	15	TRBV6-5
CASSFGLVPTDTQYF	15	TRBV5-1
CASSRGIGGTWDEQFF	16	TRBV11-2
CASSLGQSYTDTQYF	15	TRBV6-1
CASSLPGDTRGAFF	14	TRBV7-6
CASRVTGSNNSPLHF	15	TRBV2
CASSEGGLAGSYEQYF	16	TRBV9
CASSDGQGSYNEQFF	15	TRBV6-1
CASRWGADEQFF	12	TRBV5-1
CASSQELAAPLHF	13	TRBV14
CASSFLTGDTEAFF	14	TRBV7-2
CASSPLGRINQPQHF	15	TRBV28
CASSLGTGGETQYF	14	TRBV28
CASSRIPYGTGGQPQHF	17	TRBV28
CASSPRSGSGKETQYF	16	TRBV11-2
CASSPTGSGETQYF	14	TRBV5-1